The 9 T cell receptor beta chains in this list originate from one sample, sequenced in a study of blood T cell repertoires in COVID-19. Here immunoSEQ multiplex PCR was the method, and the copy in TCRdb shows in-frame clones only, minus some. The sample has some 300,000 clones; 75% to 90% are singletons. Sequenced input: peripheral blood. The receptor set was obtained from a woman aged 45 to 65 with COVID-19, enrolled during active disease.

The chain is built from TRBV10-1 and TRBJ1-2; 11 positions match TRBD1. CDR3 size: 14 residues. The germline V gene has CDR1 WNHNN and CDR2 SYGVQD (reference sequence). The V gene end was trimmed by 6 bases and the J gene end by 8 bases; junction bases not matched to a gene: 8. For the CDR3, the DNA is TGCGCCAGCAGCGGCGGACAGGGGGCTTGGGGCTACACCTTC. Translating gives CASSGGQGAWGYTF.

V and J are TRBV11-2 and TRBJ2-7, with TRBD2 matching over 12 bases. The germline CDR1 and CDR2 sequences are SGHAT and FQNNGV. The CDR3 spans 15 residues. The V segment lost 2 bases and the J segment 2 bases; nucleotides outside the gene matches: 1. The chain's CDR3 is CASSLRLAGAYEQYF. In DNA, the CDR3 is TGTGCCAGCAGCTTACGACTAGCGGGAGCCTACGAGCAGTACTTC.

CDR3 amino acids: CASSQQGAPPYEQYF. CDR3 coding DNA: TGTGCCAGCAGCCAACAGGGGGCGCCCCCCTACGAGCAGTACTTC. This chain links TRBV5-6 with TRBJ2-7; 9 bases match TRBD1. V gave up 4 bases and J gave up 2 bases; unmatched junction bases: 7. The germline gives CDR1 SGHDT, CDR2 YYEEEE. The CDR3 extends over 15 amino acids.

This chain uses TRBV2 with TRBJ1-5; TRBD1 might be the D (5 bases). The germline V gene has CDR1 SNHLY and CDR2 FYNNEI. The CDR3 is 16 amino acids. The germline V and J ends were trimmed by 2 bases and 4 bases, with 15 bases remaining between them. CDR3 DNA sequence: TGTGCCAGCAGTGAACCTTGGGTCAGGGTTAATCAGCCCCAGCATTTT. Translated, it gives CASSEPWVRVNQPQHF.

The chain couples TRBV6-5 to TRBJ2-1; 9 bases align to TRBD1. The CDR3 is 16 amino acids. Germline CDR1 is MNHEY and CDR2 is SVGAGI. V dropped 0 bases and J dropped 3; count of bases not matched to a gene: 3. In nucleotides, the CDR3 is TGTGCCAGCAGTTACTCATCGGGACAGGGCTACAATGAGCAGTTCTTC. Protein product: CASSYSSGQGYNEQFF.

The rearrangement uses TRBV11-2 and TRBJ2-7; possibly TRBD2 for D (5 bases). This CDR3 has 13 residues. Deletions cut 1 base from V and 5 bases from J, with 9 bases between. Per the germline V gene, CDR1 is SGHAT and CDR2 is FQNNGV. CDR3 bases: TGTGCCAGCAGCTTAGGAGGGTTAGACGAGCAGTACTTC. Translated, it gives CASSLGGLDEQYF.

This chain links TRBV1 with TRBJ2-2; no DNA check was done on the table's D call, TRBD1. TRBV1 is designated a pseudogene. CDR3 size: 17 residues. CDR3 in DNA: TGCACCAGCAGCCAAGATCAAGACACGATATTCACCGGGGAGCTGTTTTTT. It specifies CTSSQDQDTIFTGELFF.

V usage is TRBV3-1 (or the pseudogene TRBV3-2) and J usage is TRBJ2-3; possibly TRBD2 for D (6 bases). CDR1 and CDR2 (germline): LGHDT, YNNKEL (reference sequence). Trimming took 3 bases from V and 4 from J, leaving 17 bases between them. This CDR3 region has 16 residues. The CDR3 sequence: CASSHRDSGQPDTQYF. Here the CDR3 DNA reads TGTGCCAGCAGCCACCGGGACTCCGGCCAGCCAGATACGCAGTATTTT.

The chain employs TRBV7-9 and TRBJ1-2; D is uncertain. The CDR3 loop spans 14 amino acids. CDR1 and CDR2 from the germline V gene are SEHNR and FQNEAQ (reference sequence). Deletions cut 1 base from V and 7 bases from J, with 13 bases between. This CDR3 is CASSLVGTPFGYTF. The CDR3 DNA is TGTGCCAGCAGCTTAGTCGGTACCCCCTTTGGCTACACCTTC.